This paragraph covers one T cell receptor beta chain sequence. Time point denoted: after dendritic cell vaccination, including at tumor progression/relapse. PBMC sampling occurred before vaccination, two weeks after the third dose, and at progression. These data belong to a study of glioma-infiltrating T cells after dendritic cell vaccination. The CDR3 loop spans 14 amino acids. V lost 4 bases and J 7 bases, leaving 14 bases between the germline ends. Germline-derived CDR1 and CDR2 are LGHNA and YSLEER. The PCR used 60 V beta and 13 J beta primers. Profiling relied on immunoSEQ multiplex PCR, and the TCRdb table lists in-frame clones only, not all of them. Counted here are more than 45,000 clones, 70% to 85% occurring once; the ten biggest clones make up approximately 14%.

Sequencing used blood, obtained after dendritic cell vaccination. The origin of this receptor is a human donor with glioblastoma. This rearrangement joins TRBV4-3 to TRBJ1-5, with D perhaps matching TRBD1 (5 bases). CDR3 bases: TGCGCCAGCAGCCGGGGACTTCCAAACCAGCCCCAGCATTTT. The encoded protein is CASSRGLPNQPQHF.